This TCR beta chain was found in a study of blood T cell repertoires in COVID-19. About the research overall: Samples representing acute and convalescent COVID-19 were sourced from the United States, Italy and Spain. The cDNA or gDNA used as material had been derived from T cells, B-cell-depleted T cells, or PBMCs.

Study processing details: Estimation of nucleated cell counts relied on the amplification of reference gene primers. The table came from immunoSEQ multiplex PCR; TCRdb's copy has only in-frame clones and leaves some out. V and J calls and clone size are given by that table; D and trimming were obtained from the DNA. Of under 100,000 clones in the sample, approximately 86% were seen once. This CDR3 contains 17 residues. Trimming shortened V by 1 base and J by 5 bases, and 20 bases separated the two germline ends. The receptor was derived from a man in his forties with acute or convalescent COVID-19. Input material: peripheral blood. The chain employs TRBV23-1 and TRBJ1-1, with D tentatively TRBD1 (6 bases). TRBV23-1 is treated as an ORF (open reading frame) with a function not yet certain. In nucleotides, the CDR3 is TGCGCCAGCAGTCAATGGGGGCAGGGGATGGGTAGGACTGAAGCTTTCTTT. Translated, it gives CASSQWGQGMGRTEAFF.